This passage covers 28 T cell receptor beta chains from one sample sequenced in a study of tumor-infiltrating lymphocytes in primary liver carcinoma. Unsorted bulk tissue of about 19-33 mg yielded co-extracted RNA and DNA. Constant-region priming of roughly 490 ng total RNA yielded TCR beta cDNA. Sequencing libraries for TCR beta derived from three nested multiplex PCR rounds that used slightly modified ARM-PCR. The first two PCR rounds, roughly 11 cycles each, used TRBV1-TRBV30 forward primers and a C-beta reverse primer. TCRdb reprocessed the multiplex PCR reads with MiXCR, giving one entry per CDR3 protein. The sample comprises about 120,000 distinct CDR3 sequences, around 70% of which are singletons, and over 8% rests with the top ten. The source material was tumor-adjacent normal liver tissue. Receptors originate from a woman aged 55-70 years with primary liver carcinoma and hepatitis B virus infection.

This clonotype has only one observation. The junction departs from germline at one end; a sequencing error may be responsible. The rearrangement links TRBV7-2 to TRBJ2-5; no definite D call. This CDR3 is 11 amino acids long. The V gene's germline CDR1 is SGHTA and CDR2 FQGNSA. In DNA form, the CDR3 reads TGTGCCAGCAACTTATTACAGACCCAGTACTTC. Translation gives CASNLLQTQYF.

This clonotype came up a few times. CDR3 DNA sequence: TGTGCCAGCAGTTGGGGAGTCGGACAGCGGAACCCAGCTAACTATGGCTACACCTTC. It specifies CASSWGVGQRNPANYGYTF. The chain is built from TRBV28 and TRBJ1-2; TRBD1 might be the D (6 bases). Germline CDR1 and CDR2: MDHEN and SYDVKM. CDR3 length: 19 residues. Trimming stripped 4 bases from V and 0 bases from J, with 24 bases between.

This clonotype was observed a single time. A junction end diverges from the germline sequence, so it may reflect a read error. This chain joins TRBV7-9 and TRBJ2-1; the match to TRBD2 covers 13 bases. CDR1 SEHNR and CDR2 FQNEAQ come from the germline V gene (reference sequence). This CDR3 contains 16 residues. The CDR3 region is CVSSPGTSGINKEQFF. CDR3 in DNA: TGTGTCAGCAGCCCCGGGACTAGCGGGATAAACAAAGAGCAGTTCTTC. The full variable domain, rest sourced from reference TRBV7-9 and TRBJ2-1, is DTGVSQNPRHKITKRGQNVTFRCDPISEHNRLYWYRQTLGQGPEFLTYFQNEAQLEKSRLLSDRFSAERPKGSFSTLEIQRTEQGDSAMYLCVSSPGTSGINKEQFFGPGTRLTVL.

This clonotype was counted a few times. This may stem from a read error, because a much larger clone lies one nucleotide away. This sequence joins TRBV12-3 or TRBV12-4 and TRBJ1-1; D call uncertain. This CDR3 region has 13 residues. V dropped 4 bases and J dropped 4 bases, with 10 bases sitting between them. The CDR3 loop is CASSSCEGTEAFF. The CDR3 DNA reads as TGTGCCAGCAGTTCCTGCGAGGGCACTGAAGCTTTCTTT.

The gene calls are TRBV29-1 and TRBJ1-5; 7 nucleotides align to TRBD1. Germline V gene data show CDR1 as SQVTM and CDR2 as ANQGSEA. The CDR3 is 13 residues long. The V segment lost 7 bases and the J segment 4 bases; nucleotides outside the gene matches: 7. The CDR3 nucleotides are TGCAGCGCTGAGACAGGGCTGAATCAGCCCCAGCATTTT. This codes for CSAETGLNQPQHF.

This clonotype was seen repeatedly, ten times or more. J is TRBJ2-7 and V is TRBV12-3 or TRBV12-4; 11 bases align to TRBD2. J was trimmed by 5 bases and V by 0 bases; bases with no gene match: 6. The CDR3 contains 16 residues. CDR3 nucleotide sequence: TGTGCCAGCAGTTTAGCTTATAGCGGGAGGGTGCACGAGCAGTACTTC. This sequence encodes CASSLAYSGRVHEQYF.

The chain has TRBV29-1 and TRBJ2-7; TRBD1 is a possible D gene (6 bases). Germline V CDR1 and CDR2: SQVTM, ANQGSEA. The CDR3 is 12 amino acids. CDR3 DNA: TGCAACGTGACTTCACAGGGAGACAAGCAGTACTTC. Protein sequence: CNVTSQGDKQYF.

The rearrangement links TRBV5-5 to TRBJ2-1; possibly TRBD1 for D (6 bases). This CDR3 is 16 amino acids long. Deletions cut 3 bases from V and 10 bases from J, with 23 bases between. CDR1 and CDR2 (germline): SGHKS, YYEKEE (reference sequence). CDR3 in DNA: TGTGCCAGCAGCTCGCTCAGGGGTGCCGCAGACTCGGAGCAGTTCTTC. Protein product: CASSSLRGAADSEQFF. Full variable domain (rest looked up from reference TRBV5-5 and TRBJ2-1): DAGVTQSPTHLIKTRGQQVTLRCSPISGHKSVSWYQQVLGQGPQFIFQYYEKEERGRGNFPDRFSARQFPNYSSELNVNALLLGDSALYLCASSSLRGAADSEQFFGPGTRLTVL.

This clonotype was recorded many times. V gene TRBV7-8 combines with J gene TRBJ1-1; D is ambiguous. The germline V gene has CDR1 SGHVS and CDR2 FQNEAQ. With 4 bases removed from V and 2 bases from J, the gap between germline ends came to 14 bases. The CDR3 has 15 amino acids. The CDR3 sequence is CASSSSDLANTEAFF. The CDR3 DNA reads TGTGCCAGCAGCTCGTCGGACCTGGCCAACACTGAAGCTTTCTTT.

This clonotype has a count of ten or more. The genes are TRBV7-9 and TRBJ2-1, with 7 nucleotides matching TRBD2. Germline V gives CDR1 SEHNR, CDR2 FQNEAQ (reference sequence). The CDR3 consists of 13 residues. V shed 7 bases, J shed 10 bases, and the junction held 10 bases outside the gene matches. CDR3 bases: TGTGCCAGCAACCAGCTGGGGGGGAACGAGCAGTTCTTC. It translates to CASNQLGGNEQFF.

Turning to this clonotype: A read error may account for a junction end that differs from germline. The chain uses TRBV6-1 and TRBJ1-5; 9 bases are a match to TRBD1. The CDR3 extends over 18 amino acids. The germline V gene encodes CDR1 MNHNS and CDR2 SASEGT. CDR3 in DNA: TGTGCCAGCGGTGATTCAGGGGGTGCGGGACAGGGCCATCAGCCCCAGCATTTT. Translated, it gives CASGDSGGAGQGHQPQHF.

This clonotype was detected ten times or more. The rearrangement links TRBV7-9 to TRBJ2-5; no firm D call. This CDR3 spans 16 amino acids. Germline V gene sequence: CDR1 SEHNR, CDR2 FQNEAQ (reference sequence). Trimming removed 1 base from V and 1 base from J, with 13 bases in between. The CDR3, as DNA: TGTGCCAGCAGCTTAGGGGGTAGCTACTTCCAAGAGACCCAGTACTTC. This sequence encodes CASSLGGSYFQETQYF.

The chain combines TRBV29-1 with TRBJ1-2; 7 bases map to TRBD1. The germline V gene has CDR1 SQVTM and CDR2 ANQGSEA. This CDR3 spans 14 amino acids. Here the CDR3 reads CIVSRTGDEDGYTF. The CDR3 region has the DNA TGCATCGTAAGCCGGACAGGTGACGAGGATGGCTACACCTTC.

On this clonotype: Without the conserved terminal phenylalanine or tryptophan, this CDR3 likely stems from a read error. It is unclear where the CDR3 begins or ends on the DNA, so no DNA is shown, and the CDR3 is as TCRdb lists it. This chain uses TRBV6-1 with TRBJ1-1; whether TRBD1, the table's D call, matches the DNA was not checked. Germline V lookup: CDR1 MNHNS, CDR2 SASEGT. The CDR3 contains 15 residues when both ends are counted. CDR3 sequence: CASSFLGQGAAEVFS.

For this clonotype: A read error is possible here, since a much larger clone lies one base away. The genes are TRBV5-1 and TRBJ2-1, with 7 bases lining up with TRBD2. The CDR3 is made up of 16 amino acids. CDR1 is SGHRS and CDR2 is YFSETQ in the germline V gene. This chain's CDR3 is CTSSLLARSSYNEQFF. CDR3 bases: TGCACCAGCAGCCTACTAGCGAGAAGCTCCTACAATGAGCAGTTCTTC. Using reference TRBV5-1 and TRBJ2-1 for the parts outside the CDR3, the full variable domain is KAGVTQTPRYLIKTRGQQVTLSCSPISGHRSVSWYQQTPGQGLQFLFEYFSETQRNKGNFPGRFSGRQFSNSRSEMNVSTLELGDSALYLCTSSLLARSSYNEQFFGPGTRLTVL.

This clonotype was recorded a few times. The chain has TRBV29-1 and TRBJ2-3; D possibly uses TRBD1 or TRBD2 (5 bases each). Trimming removed 1 base at V and 5 bases at J, with 16 bases between. The V gene's germline CDR1 is SQVTM and CDR2 ANQGSEA. CDR3 length: 15 amino acids. CDR3 protein: CSVEARGRGKDTQYF. CDR3 sequence (DNA): TGCAGCGTTGAAGCTAGGGGTCGGGGTAAAGATACGCAGTATTTT.

On this clonotype: Since a much larger clone is just one base distant, this may be a read error. The chain is built from TRBV28 and TRBJ1-2; the D is unclear. Germline V CDR1 and CDR2: MDHEN, SYDVKM. The length of the CDR3 is 11 residues. CDR3 protein: CASSRPGGYAF. The CDR3 DNA reads as TGTGCCAGCAGTCGACCTGGAGGCTACGCCTTC.

Notes on this clonotype: A much larger clone is a single base away; this may be a read error. The chain combines TRBV4-1 with TRBJ1-2; 9 nucleotides agree with TRBD1. The CDR3 sequence is 16 residues long. The V segment lost 4 bases and the J segment 8 bases; nucleotides outside the gene matches: 14. CDR1 is MGHRA and CDR2 is YSYEKL in the germline V gene. The CDR3 reads CASSPISLQGAGGYTF. CDR3 coding DNA: TGCGCCAGCAGCCCCATAAGCTTACAGGGGGCCGGGGGCTACACCTTC.

On this clonotype itself: One end of the junction varies from germline; a read error may be responsible. The V call is TRBV12-3 or TRBV12-4, the J call TRBJ1-4, with D possibly being TRBD1 (6 bases). The CDR3 totals 15 residues. CDR3: CASSFHGEGGEKPFF. The CDR3 bases are TGTGCCAGCAGTTTTCATGGTGAGGGGGGTGAAAAACCGTTTTTT.

The chain carries TRBV11-2 and TRBJ2-5, with 9 bases identical to TRBD2. Germline assignment: CDR1 SGHAT and CDR2 FQNNGV. The J segment lost 10 bases and the V segment lost 5 bases, leaving 17 bases of the junction unmatched. This CDR3 comprises 16 residues. The DNA of the CDR3 is TGTGCCAGCAGCCACTCCCGTGGTAGCGGGAGAGAAAACCAGTACTTC. Translation gives CASSHSRGSGRENQYF.

This sequence joins TRBV28 and TRBJ2-2; 7 nucleotides line up with TRBD1. CDR1 and CDR2 (germline): MDHEN, SYDVKM. Unmatched junction bases numbered 11, after V lost 7 bases and J lost 0 bases. The CDR3 consists of 17 residues. CDR3 region: CASILNWDSSNTGELFF. CDR3 sequence (DNA): TGTGCCAGCATTTTGAACTGGGACAGCTCGAACACCGGGGAGCTGTTTTTT.

This clonotype was seen ten or more times. The chain uses TRBV5-4 and TRBJ1-1; TRBD1 aligns across 7 bases. The CDR3 loop spans 14 amino acids. Germline CDR1 is SGHNT and CDR2 is YYREEE (reference sequence). V was clipped by 2 bases and J by 4 bases; unmatched bases: 5. CDR3 nucleotide sequence: TGTGCCAGCAGCTTAGAGTCAGGGGGCACTGAAGCTTTCTTT. It encodes CASSLESGGTEAFF.

The J gene is TRBJ2-1, the V gene TRBV10-3; no clear D gene. Germline V lookup: CDR1 ENHRY, CDR2 SYGVKD. The CDR3 loop spans 10 amino acids. V gave up 10 bases and J gave up 9 bases, with 10 bases separating them. CDR3 amino acids: CATGAGEQFF. Written as DNA, the CDR3 is TGTGCCACCGGAGCAGGTGAGCAGTTCTTC.

This clonotype was recorded once. Given a much more abundant clone one base away, this may be a read error. This chain connects TRBV9 to TRBJ2-4, with D uncertain. CDR3 size: 14 residues. Looked up from germline, CDR1 is SGDLS and CDR2 is YYNGEE. The CDR3 protein is CASSPDGSKNVQYF. DNA of the CDR3: TGTGCCAGCAGCCCGGACGGTAGCAAAAACGTTCAGTACTTC.

This clonotype was counted only a few times. The DNA for the CDR3 is TGTGCCAGCAGCTTCAGGACTAGCACAGACATGCATTATTTT. Translation gives CASSFRTSTDMHYF. The chain is built from TRBV11-3 and TRBJ2-3; 8 bases agree with TRBD2. This CDR3 contains 14 residues. The germline V gene has CDR1 SGHNT and CDR2 YENEEA. J was trimmed by 15 bases and V by 3 bases; bases with no gene match: 14.

The J gene is TRBJ2-3, the V gene TRBV7-9; D is perhaps TRBD2 (6 bases). V lost 2 bases and J lost 2, with 11 bases in between. CDR3 length: 15 amino acids. CDR1 and CDR2 from the germline V gene are SEHNR and FQNEAQ (reference sequence). The CDR3 nucleotides are TGTGCCAGCAGCTTATCGACGGGACTCACAGATACGCAGTATTTT. This encodes CASSLSTGLTDTQYF.

The chain is built from TRBV4-1 and TRBJ1-2; TRBD1 is a possible D gene (5 bases). Per germline, CDR1 MGHRA and CDR2 YSYEKL. V lost 4 bases to trimming and J lost 11 bases, with 17 bases between them. This CDR3 has 13 amino acids. The CDR3 DNA reads TGCGCCAGCAGCCGGGACGTAAGGGGTGGTTACACCTTC. The encoded protein is CASSRDVRGGYTF.

This clonotype is large (0.1 to 1%) in the sample. The CDR3, as DNA: TGTGCCAGCAGCTTAGATATGGCTCAGTTCTTC. Protein: CASSLDMAQFF. The chain links TRBV11-2 to TRBJ2-1; no clear D gene. This CDR3 contains 11 residues. Germline values: CDR1 SGHAT, CDR2 FQNNGV. V was trimmed by 0 bases and J by 13 bases, leaving 7 bases between them. Full variable domain (outside the CDR3, taken from reference TRBV11-2 and TRBJ2-1): EAGVAQSPRYKIIEKRQSVAFWCNPISGHATLYWYQQILGQGPKLLIQFQNNGVVDDSQLPKDRFSAERLKGVDSTLKIQPAKLEDSAVYLCASSLDMAQFFGPGTRLTVL.